This T cell receptor beta chain is from a study of long-term antiretroviral therapy in people with HIV. Germline V CDR1 and CDR2: SNHLY, FYNNEI. The CDR3 is 14 residues long. V gave up 6 bases and J gave up 6 bases, with 15 bases separating them. Whole-study results and caveats: ART adherence was not documented, and neither viral resistance nor therapy changes had any data.

The libraries were made with immunoSEQ v3.0 at survey level. The protocol was immunoSEQ multiplex PCR, while the TCRdb copy is restricted to in-frame clones and leaves out a portion. This table has some 27,000 clones, about 94% appearing once. Comments on this clone: The target antigen is unknown.

This sample comprised unsorted PBMCs, obtained roughly 6.3 years after starting antiretroviral therapy. The chain recombines TRBV2 with TRBJ1-5; D possibly corresponds to TRBD1 (6 bases). The receptor was isolated from a woman in her thirties or forties with HIV. CDR3 amino acids: CASRRGGGPQPQHF. The DNA of the CDR3 is TGTGCCAGCAGGAGGGGGGGTGGGCCTCAGCCCCAGCATTTT.